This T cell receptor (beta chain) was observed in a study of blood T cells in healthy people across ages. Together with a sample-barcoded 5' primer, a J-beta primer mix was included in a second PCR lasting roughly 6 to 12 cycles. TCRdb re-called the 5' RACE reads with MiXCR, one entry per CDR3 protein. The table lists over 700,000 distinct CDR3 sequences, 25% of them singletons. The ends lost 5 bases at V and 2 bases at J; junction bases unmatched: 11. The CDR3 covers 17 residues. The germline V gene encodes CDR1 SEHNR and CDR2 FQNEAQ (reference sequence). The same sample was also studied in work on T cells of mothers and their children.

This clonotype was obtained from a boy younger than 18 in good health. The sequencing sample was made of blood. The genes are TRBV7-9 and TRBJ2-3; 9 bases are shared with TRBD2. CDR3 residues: CASSLSPAGGPTDTQYF. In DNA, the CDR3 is TGTGCCAGCAGCCTATCTCCCGCGGGGGGGCCCACAGATACGCAGTATTTT.